This record concerns one T cell receptor beta chain sequence. This clonotype was counted many times. Its antigen has not been determined. The junction differs from germline at one of its ends, possibly a read error. These reads were obtained on an Illumina HiSeq 2000. Multiplex PCR amplification was used to generate the TCR beta chain libraries. High-throughput sequencing was used to analyze the amplified TCR beta chain products. TCRdb cleaned the public reads at Q25 with fastp, built clones with MiXCR and kept in-frame beta chains. CDR3 protein sequences are deduplicated, and each keeps its most common genes and DNA. This sample lists some 150,000 distinct CDR3 sequences; about 20% were detected once. The ten largest account for about 2.6% of the sample. The data derive from a study of breast tumors, draining lymph nodes, adjacent tissues (dated by TCRdb to the mid-2010s). In terms of the full investigation: In breast cancer patients, the study compared the TCR beta repertoires of tumor, adjacent nontumor tissue and axillary lymph nodes. In human breast cancer, the study set out to evaluate how tumor, surrounding tissue and draining lymph node repertoires relate to one another and whether T cells may move between these sites. What the research found in general, with its limitations: Tumor T-cell repertoires showed less diversity than lymph node repertoires and more diversity than nontumor tissue repertoires, and tumor T-cell repertoires showed preferential V and J gene usage. The data were considered consistent with the idea that most tumor T cells come from the lymph node and then expand in tumor tissue. Rather than being directly demonstrated, the conclusion that tumor T cells originate in lymph nodes was presented as consistent with a hypothesis. Tumor and nontumor tissue repertoires were significantly more similar in luminal-like than in basal-like breast cancer.

Measured from the cysteine to the phenylalanine, the CDR3 is 8 residues long. Only the CDR3 region is kept as DNA, spanning 24 bases read in frame from base 1. CDR1 and CDR2, looked up from the germline V gene, are KGHDR and SFDVKD. The axillary draining lymph nodes of breast cancer patients were the source of the lymph node samples. The sequence links TRBV24-1 to TRBJ1-2, with the D gene not confidently named. The sequenced sample consisted of axillary lymph node tissue. This clonotype originated in a female donor with breast cancer. Some clones in this sample may be carry-over from other donors' samples. The CDR3 sequence is CATPNRPF. The DNA is TGTGCCACCCCCAACCGCCCCTTC.